Following are 22 T cell receptor beta chains from one sample sequenced in a study of vaccination effects on CD4 cells after COVID-19. Their antigens remain unidentified. Antigen-specific CD4+ T cells expanded by the ViraFEST assay with viral peptide pools were then sequenced. On approximately day 9 of culture, CD4+ T cells were separated out. A PCR test confirmed that the person had SARS-CoV-2 infection between March and December 2020. Profiled with immunoSEQ multiplex PCR; TCRdb holds only in-frame clones, not every one. The profile shows over 20,000 clones, around 74% of them singletons. Here the sequenced sample was CD4+ T cells from PBMCs cultured with a peptide pool, taken before COVID-19 vaccination. These receptors were obtained from a human donor who had a prior SARS-CoV-2 infection.

CDR3 region: CSAVGSYEQYF. As DNA, the CDR3 is TGCAGTGCGGTAGGTTCCTACGAGCAGTACTTC. This rearrangement joins TRBV20-1 to TRBJ2-7; no clear D. V lost 6 bases and J 1 base, leaving 7 bases between the germline ends. Germline assignment: CDR1 DFQATT and CDR2 SNEGSKA (reference sequence). The CDR3 has 11 residues.

The chain combines TRBV5-6 with TRBJ2-5; D is uncertain. CDR1 and CDR2 from the germline V gene are SGHDT and YYEEEE. CDR3 length: 13 amino acids. Trimming removed 4 bases from V and 4 bases from J, with 11 bases in between. The CDR3, as DNA: TGTGCCAGCAGCCCAGTGGGCACAGAGACCCAGTACTTC. The encoded protein is CASSPVGTETQYF.

J is TRBJ2-1 and V is TRBV5-1, with 14 bases lining up with TRBD2. The V segment lost 4 bases and the J segment 5 bases; nucleotides outside the gene matches: 8. The CDR3 sequence is 17 residues long. Germline CDR1 is SGHRS and CDR2 is YFSETQ. This CDR3 is CASSLWTSGRTNNEQFF. Written as DNA, the CDR3 is TGCGCCAGCAGCCTGTGGACTAGCGGGAGGACAAACAATGAGCAGTTCTTC.

The CDR3 here is CAISETPFEQYF. The CDR3 bases are TGTGCCATCAGTGAAACCCCCTTCGAGCAGTACTTC. This rearrangement joins TRBV10-3 to TRBJ2-7; unclear D gene. The CDR3 loop spans 12 amino acids. CDR1 and CDR2 from the germline V gene are ENHRY and SYGVKD. With 3 bases removed from V and 6 bases from J, the gap between germline ends came to 9 bases.

The rearrangement uses TRBV7-2 and TRBJ2-1; D tentatively reads TRBD1 or TRBD2 (5 bases each). The V gene lost 2 bases and the J gene lost 8 bases, with 19 bases spanning the gap. Per germline, CDR1 SGHTA and CDR2 FQGNSA. CDR3 length equals 16 residues. CDR3 amino acids: CASSLFGGIVGDEQFF. In nucleotides, the CDR3 is TGTGCCAGCAGCTTATTTGGTGGGATAGTGGGGGATGAGCAGTTCTTC.

This clone was recorded only once. V is TRBV10-1 and J is TRBJ2-7; 10 nucleotides match TRBD2. The CDR3 is 12 residues long. From germline, CDR1 is WNHNN and CDR2 SYGVQD (reference sequence). V trimming: 10 bases; J trimming: 4 bases; junction bases outside the gene matches: 4. CDR3 nucleotides: TGCGCCATCAAGGGACTAGCGTACGAGCAGTACTTC. Its translation: CAIKGLAYEQYF.

This clone occurred a few times. The CDR3, as DNA: TGTGCCATCCAGGAGCCGATTGGAAACACCATATATTTT. Its translation is CAIQEPIGNTIYF. The rearrangement joins TRBV12-3 or TRBV12-4 to TRBJ1-3; no clear D. The CDR3 spans 13 residues. Trimming left V 10 bases short and J 3 bases short, with 13 bases between.

This clone was seen a handful of times. This chain connects TRBV6-2 or TRBV6-3 to TRBJ1-6, with 11 bases lining up with TRBD1. V lost 4 bases to trimming and J lost 9 bases; unmatched junction nucleotides: 2. Germline CDR1 is MNHEY and CDR2 is SVGEGT. The CDR3 loop spans 14 amino acids. This chain's CDR3 is CASSWDRGVSPLHF. CDR3 DNA: TGTGCCAGCAGTTGGGACAGGGGGGTTTCACCCCTCCACTTT.

The chain recombines TRBV24-1 with TRBJ2-3; the D gene is possibly TRBD2 (5 bases). The V gene lost 0 bases and the J gene lost 0 bases, with 12 bases spanning the gap. The CDR3 extends over 17 amino acids. Looked up from germline, CDR1 is KGHDR and CDR2 is SFDVKD. The CDR3 region is CATSDLPTSPSTDTQYF. CDR3 nucleotides: TGTGCCACCAGTGATTTGCCTACTAGTCCAAGCACAGATACGCAGTATTTT.

The chain joins TRBV6-2 or TRBV6-3 to TRBJ2-1; the match to TRBD2 covers 13 bases. Germline V lookup: CDR1 MNHEY, CDR2 SVGEGT. Losses at the gene ends were 4 bases for V and 5 bases for J; bases not matched to a gene: 8. The CDR3 totals 17 residues. The CDR3 reads CASSSRTSGRSHNEQFF. DNA for the CDR3: TGTGCCAGCAGTTCCAGGACTAGCGGGAGATCCCACAATGAGCAGTTCTTC.

The J gene is TRBJ2-3, the V gene TRBV27; D unclear. The V and J ends lost 2 bases and 6 bases respectively, with 9 bases between them. In germline, CDR1 is MNHEY, CDR2 SMNVEV (reference sequence). This CDR3 has 13 amino acids. For the CDR3, the DNA is TGTGCCAGCAGTTTAAAACCGGCCGATACGCAGTATTTT. Residues: CASSLKPADTQYF.

The chain is built from TRBV4-2 and TRBJ1-4; D gene ambiguous. Germline-derived CDR1 and CDR2 are LGHNA and YNFKEQ. V gave up 0 bases and J gave up 0 bases, with 8 bases separating them. The CDR3 loop spans 16 amino acids. The CDR3 bases are TGTGCCAGCAGCCAAGAACGCGGAGCAACTAATGAAAAACTGTTTTTT. Translation gives CASSQERGATNEKLFF.

This clone was observed a single time. This CDR3 reads CASSARAGDTEAFF. CDR3 in DNA: TGTGCCAGCAGCGCAAGGGCGGGGGACACTGAAGCTTTCTTT. This chain uses TRBV7-2 with TRBJ1-1; tentative D call: TRBD1 (5 bases). Trimming removed 5 bases from V and 3 bases from J, with 13 bases in between. The CDR3 is made up of 14 amino acids. Germline V gives CDR1 SGHTA, CDR2 FQGNSA.

J is TRBJ1-2 and V is TRBV11-3; 9 nucleotides line up with TRBD1. V lost 1 base and J lost 7; bases outside the gene matches: 7. The germline V gene encodes CDR1 SGHNT and CDR2 YENEEA. The CDR3 runs 15 residues. The CDR3 is CASSLGRDRVGGYTF. The CDR3, as DNA: TGTGCCAGCAGCTTAGGGCGGGACAGGGTCGGTGGCTACACCTTC.

The rearrangement uses TRBV21-1 and TRBJ2-1; the table calls TRBD2, which could not be checked here. TRBV21-1 is assigned pseudogene status. The CDR3 has 11 residues. CDR3 nucleotides: TGTGCCAGCAGCATTAACAATGAGCAGTTCTTC. Its protein product is CASSINNEQFF.

This clone was seen a handful of times. This chain joins TRBV29-1 and TRBJ1-6; D perhaps matches TRBD1 (6 bases). The CDR3 loop spans 13 amino acids. V was clipped by 5 bases and J by 8 bases, with 13 bases between them. Germline-derived CDR1 and CDR2 are SQVTM and ANQGSEA. CDR3 coding DNA: TGCAGCGTTCGACAGGCTCCGGATTCACCCCTCCACTTT. This gives the protein CSVRQAPDSPLHF.

The chain couples TRBV11-2 to TRBJ2-7, with a weak D call TRBD1 (6 bases). The CDR3 is 15 amino acids. Germline loops: CDR1 SGHAT, CDR2 FQNNGV. The V end lost 0 bases, the J end lost 4 bases, and 13 bases lay between the germline ends. DNA for the CDR3: TGTGCCAGCAGCTTAGAAGGGGGAGTCAGGTACGAGCAGTACTTC. This encodes CASSLEGGVRYEQYF.

This chain uses TRBV7-2 with TRBJ2-4, with no clear D. The CDR3 totals 14 residues. Trimming left V 1 base short and J 5 bases short, with 9 bases between. Germline CDR1 and CDR2: SGHTA and FQGNSA. DNA of the CDR3: TGTGCCAGCAGCTTAGAGTGGGCGGAAAACATTCAGTACTTC. Its protein product is CASSLEWAENIQYF.

This clone was found once. V gene TRBV18 combines with J gene TRBJ2-2, with 10 bases fitting TRBD2. Germline-derived CDR1 and CDR2 are KGHSH and LQKENI. This CDR3 spans 17 amino acids. The V segment lost 2 bases and the J segment 4 bases; nucleotides outside the gene matches: 7. This CDR3 is CASSPSLAGAGTGELFF. Written as DNA, the CDR3 is TGTGCCAGCTCACCAAGTCTAGCGGGAGCGGGCACCGGGGAGCTGTTTTTT. Supplemented by reference TRBV18 and TRBJ2-2, the full variable domain reads NAGVMQNPRHLVRRRGQEARLRCSPMKGHSHVYWYRQLPEEGLKFMVYLQKENIIDESGMPKERFSAEFPKEGPSILRIQQVVRGDSAAYFCASSPSLAGAGTGELFFGEGSRLTVL.

The table lists this clone with a count of one. This chain connects TRBV29-1 to TRBJ2-5, with 7 positions matching TRBD2. V lost 1 base and J lost 4; bases outside the gene matches: 0. Per germline, CDR1 SQVTM and CDR2 ANQGSEA. This CDR3 is 12 amino acids long. CDR3 bases: TGCAGCGTTGAAGGGGGGGGAGAGACCCAGTACTTC. Translated, it gives CSVEGGGETQYF.

The chain uses TRBV5-3 and TRBJ2-3; possible D gene TRBD2, 6 bases. TRBV5-3 falls under the ORF class, with uncertain function. V shed 1 base and J shed 6 bases, with 12 bases lying between them. This CDR3 has 14 amino acids. CDR3 residues: CARSLYGTADTQYF. For the CDR3, the DNA is TGTGCCAGAAGCTTGTACGGGACTGCCGATACGCAGTATTTT.

This chain uses TRBV4-1 with TRBJ2-2, with 8 positions matching TRBD1. Trimming removed 4 bases from V and 9 bases from J; junction bases left unmatched: 10. CDR1 MGHRA and CDR2 YSYEKL come from the germline V gene. The CDR3 runs to 15 residues. Here the CDR3 reads CASSPGGLRDRELFF. The DNA of the CDR3 is TGCGCCAGCAGCCCAGGGGGCCTACGGGACCGGGAGCTGTTTTTT.